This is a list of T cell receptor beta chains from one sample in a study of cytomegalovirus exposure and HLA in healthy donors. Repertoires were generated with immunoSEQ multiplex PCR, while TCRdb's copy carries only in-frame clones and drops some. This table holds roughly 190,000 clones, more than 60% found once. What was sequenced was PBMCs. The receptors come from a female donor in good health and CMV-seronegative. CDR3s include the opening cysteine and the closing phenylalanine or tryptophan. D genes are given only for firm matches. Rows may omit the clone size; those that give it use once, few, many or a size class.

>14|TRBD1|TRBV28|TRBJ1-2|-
CASREAGGTYGYTF
TGTGCCAGCAGGGAGGCAGGGGGTACCTATGGCTACACCTTC
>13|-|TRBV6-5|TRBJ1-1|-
CASSYKMNTEAFF
TGTGCCAGCAGTTATAAAATGAACACTGAAGCTTTCTTT
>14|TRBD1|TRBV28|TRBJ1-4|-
CASSFRQGEEKLFF
TGTGCCAGCAGTTTTCGACAGGGTGAGGAAAAACTGTTTTTT
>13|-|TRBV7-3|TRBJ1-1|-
CASSTDKNTEAFF
TGTGCCAGCAGCACCGACAAGAACACTGAAGCTTTCTTT
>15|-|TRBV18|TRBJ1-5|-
CASSLGGAGNQPQHF
TGTGCCAGCTCACTCGGGGGGGCGGGCAATCAGCCCCAGCATTTT
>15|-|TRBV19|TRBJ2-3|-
CASSIVRGEGDTQYF
TGTGCCAGTAGTATAGTCCGGGGAGAAGGAGATACGCAGTATTTT
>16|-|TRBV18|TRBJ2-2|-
CASSLGQTLNTGELFF
TGTGCCAGCTCACTAGGACAGACCTTGAACACCGGGGAGCTGTTTTTT
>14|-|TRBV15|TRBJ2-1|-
CATSRTGNYNEQFF
TGTGCCACCAGCAGGACTGGAAACTACAATGAGCAGTTCTTC
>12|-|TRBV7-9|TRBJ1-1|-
CASSDGTGEAFF
TGTGCCAGCAGCGACGGGACTGGTGAAGCTTTCTTT
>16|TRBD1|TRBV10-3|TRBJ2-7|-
CAISEPRGTVSYEQYF
TGTGCCATCAGTGAGCCGAGAGGGACAGTCTCCTACGAGCAGTACTTC
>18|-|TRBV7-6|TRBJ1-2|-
CASSSLSEQTDLNYGYTF
TGTGCCAGCAGCTCTCTCTCGGAACAGACAGACCTTAACTATGGCTACACCTTC
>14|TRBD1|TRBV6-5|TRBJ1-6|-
CASSYSRTGSPLHF
TGTGCCAGCAGTTACTCTAGGACAGGTTCACCCCTCCACTTT
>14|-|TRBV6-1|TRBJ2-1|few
CASSENLAYNEQFF
TGTGCCAGCAGTGAAAACCTAGCTTACAATGAGCAGTTCTTC
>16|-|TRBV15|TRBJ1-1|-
CATSREGFRGNTEAFF
TGTGCCACCAGCAGAGAAGGCTTCCGGGGGAACACTGAAGCTTTCTTT
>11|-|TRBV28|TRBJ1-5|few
CAAGSGEPQHF
TGTGCCGCAGGAAGCGGGGAGCCCCAGCATTTT
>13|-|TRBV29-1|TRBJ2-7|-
CSVGEGMSYEQYF
TGCAGCGTTGGTGAGGGCATGTCATACGAGCAGTACTTC
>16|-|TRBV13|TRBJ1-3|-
CASSSPQGPEGNTIYF
TGTGCCAGCAGCTCGCCACAGGGACCCGAGGGAAACACCATATATTTT
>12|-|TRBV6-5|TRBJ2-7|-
CASTGSSYEQYF
TGTGCCAGTACGGGGAGCTCCTACGAGCAGTACTTC
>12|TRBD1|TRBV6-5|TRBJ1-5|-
CASSSGGQPQHF
TGTGCCAGCAGCTCAGGGGGTCAGCCCCAGCATTTT
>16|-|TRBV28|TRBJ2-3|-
CASRELGGLSTDTQYF
TGTGCCAGCAGAGAGCTCGGGGGACTTAGCACAGATACGCAGTATTTT
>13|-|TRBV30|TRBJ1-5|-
CAWTETGGQPQHF
TGTGCCTGGACCGAGACAGGCGGCCAGCCCCAGCATTTT
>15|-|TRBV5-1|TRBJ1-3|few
CASSWGLLVGNTIYF
TGCGCCAGCAGCTGGGGCCTACTTGTTGGAAACACCATATATTTT
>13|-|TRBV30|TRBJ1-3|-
CAWRREGGNTIYF
TGTGCCTGGAGGAGGGAGGGTGGAAACACCATATATTTT
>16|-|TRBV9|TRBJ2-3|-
CASSVEPSGSTDTQYF
TGTGCCAGCAGCGTAGAACCATCCGGGAGCACAGATACGCAGTATTTT
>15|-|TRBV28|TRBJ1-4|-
CASSLPGGTNEKLFF
TGTGCCAGCAGTTTACCGGGGGGCACTAATGAAAAACTGTTTTTT
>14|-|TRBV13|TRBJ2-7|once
CASSLRLASYEQYF
TGTGCCAGCAGCTTAAGGCTAGCCTCCTACGAGCAGTACTTC
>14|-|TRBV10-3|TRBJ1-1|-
CAITPEGLNTEAFF
TGTGCCATCACCCCAGAGGGTTTGAACACTGAAGCTTTCTTT
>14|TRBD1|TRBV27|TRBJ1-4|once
CASSGTGTNEKLFF
TGTGCCAGCTCCGGGACAGGAACTAATGAAAAACTGTTTTTT
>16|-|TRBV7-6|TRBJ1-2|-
CASSLASRGANYGYTF
TGTGCCAGCAGCTTAGCCTCCCGAGGAGCTAACTATGGCTACACCTTC
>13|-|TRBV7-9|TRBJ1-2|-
CASSFGTDYGYTF
TGTGCCAGCAGCTTCGGTACAGACTATGGCTACACCTTC
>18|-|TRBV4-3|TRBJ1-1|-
CASSQGAKGSRANTEAFF
TGCGCCAGCAGCCAAGGAGCCAAGGGTTCGAGGGCGAACACTGAAGCTTTCTTT
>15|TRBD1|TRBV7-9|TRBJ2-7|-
CASSLRTGSSYEQYF
TGTGCCAGCAGCCTCCGGACAGGCAGCTCCTACGAGCAGTACTTC
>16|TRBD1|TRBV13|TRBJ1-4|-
CASSLGQGATNEKLFF
TGTGCCAGCAGCTTAGGACAGGGGGCTACTAATGAAAAACTGTTTTTT
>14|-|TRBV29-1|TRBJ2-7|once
CSAAQIQGTYEQYF
TGCAGCGCCGCCCAAATCCAGGGAACCTACGAGCAGTACTTC
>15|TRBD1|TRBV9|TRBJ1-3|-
CASSERQGSGNTIYF
TGTGCCAGCAGCGAGAGACAGGGCTCTGGAAACACCATATATTTT
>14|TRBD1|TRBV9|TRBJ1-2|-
CASSVDSGGYGYTF
TGTGCCAGCAGCGTAGATTCAGGGGGGTATGGCTACACCTTC
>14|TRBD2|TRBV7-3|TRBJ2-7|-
CASSLTSGGYEQYF
TGTGCCAGCAGCTTGACTAGCGGGGGTTACGAGCAGTACTTC
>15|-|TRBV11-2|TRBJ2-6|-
CASSFPLSGANVLTF
TGTGCCAGCAGCTTCCCACTCTCTGGGGCCAACGTCCTGACTTTC
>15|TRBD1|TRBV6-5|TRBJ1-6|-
CASSPDRGQNSPLHF
TGTGCCAGCAGTCCCGACAGGGGGCAAAATTCACCCCTCCACTTT
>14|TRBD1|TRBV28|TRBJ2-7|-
CATYTRDSSYEQYF
TGTGCCACCTACACCCGGGACAGCTCCTACGAGCAGTACTTC
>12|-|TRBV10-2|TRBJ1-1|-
CASKEAGTEAFF
TGCGCCAGCAAGGAGGCGGGCACTGAAGCTTTCTTT
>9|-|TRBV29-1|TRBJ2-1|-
CGAGHEQFF
TGCGGGGCGGGGCATGAGCAGTTCTTC
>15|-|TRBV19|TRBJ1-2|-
CASYGWGGAWDGYTF
TGTGCCAGTTATGGCTGGGGGGGAGCTTGGGATGGCTACACCTTC
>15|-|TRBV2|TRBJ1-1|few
CASSRQESVNTEAFF
TGTGCCAGCAGTAGACAGGAGTCGGTGAACACTGAAGCTTTCTTT
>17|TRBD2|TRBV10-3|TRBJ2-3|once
CAISTGLADSSTDTQYF
TGTGCCATCAGTACGGGACTAGCGGATTCCAGCACAGATACGCAGTATTTT
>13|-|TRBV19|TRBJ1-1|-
CASSISRNTEAFF
TGTGCCAGTAGTATATCCAGGAACACTGAAGCTTTCTTT
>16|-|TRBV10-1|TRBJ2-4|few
CASSEEPQGPKNIQYF
TGCGCCAGCAGTGAGGAGCCTCAGGGTCCCAAAAACATTCAGTACTTC
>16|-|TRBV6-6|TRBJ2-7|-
CASSYWWEGGLREQYF
TGTGCCAGCAGTTACTGGTGGGAGGGGGGCCTACGGGAGCAGTACTTC
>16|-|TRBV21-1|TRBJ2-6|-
CASSKVRGSGANVLTF
TGTGCCAGCAGCAAAGTGAGAGGCTCTGGGGCCAACGTCCTGACTTTC
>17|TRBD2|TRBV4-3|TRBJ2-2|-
CASSQVVGLGPTGELFF
TGCGCCAGCAGCCAGGTCGTGGGACTAGGCCCCACCGGGGAGCTGTTTTTT
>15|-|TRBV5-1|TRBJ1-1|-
CASSFFAAANTEAFF
TGCGCCAGCAGCTTTTTTGCAGCGGCGAACACTGAAGCTTTCTTT
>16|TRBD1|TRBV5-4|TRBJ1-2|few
CASSLGGTGANYGYTF
TGTGCCAGCAGCTTGGGCGGGACAGGGGCTAACTATGGCTACACCTTC
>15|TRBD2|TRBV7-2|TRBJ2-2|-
CASSPTSVGTGELFF
TGTGCCAGCAGCCCTACTAGCGTTGGGACCGGGGAGCTGTTTTTT
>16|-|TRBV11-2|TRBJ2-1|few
CASSLVAGSSYNEQFF
TGTGCCAGCAGCTTAGTGGCGGGGAGCTCCTACAATGAGCAGTTCTTC
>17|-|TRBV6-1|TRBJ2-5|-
CASSEVGSSRSQETQYF
TGTGCCAGCAGTGAAGTCGGTAGTAGCAGATCCCAAGAGACCCAGTACTTC
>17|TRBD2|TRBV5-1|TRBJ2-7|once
CASSLVLAGGRVKEQYF
TGCGCCAGCAGCTTGGTACTAGCGGGAGGGAGAGTTAAGGAGCAGTACTTC
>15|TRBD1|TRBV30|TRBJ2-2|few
CAWSMTGLNTGELFF
TGTGCCTGGAGTATGACAGGGTTGAACACCGGGGAGCTGTTTTTT
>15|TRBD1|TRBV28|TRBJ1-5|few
CASSPQGTGAQPQHF
TGTGCCAGCAGTCCCCAGGGGACAGGGGCTCAGCCCCAGCATTTT
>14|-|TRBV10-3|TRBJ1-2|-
CAISELGGVDGYTF
TGTGCCATCAGTGAGTTGGGCGGGGTGGATGGCTACACCTTC